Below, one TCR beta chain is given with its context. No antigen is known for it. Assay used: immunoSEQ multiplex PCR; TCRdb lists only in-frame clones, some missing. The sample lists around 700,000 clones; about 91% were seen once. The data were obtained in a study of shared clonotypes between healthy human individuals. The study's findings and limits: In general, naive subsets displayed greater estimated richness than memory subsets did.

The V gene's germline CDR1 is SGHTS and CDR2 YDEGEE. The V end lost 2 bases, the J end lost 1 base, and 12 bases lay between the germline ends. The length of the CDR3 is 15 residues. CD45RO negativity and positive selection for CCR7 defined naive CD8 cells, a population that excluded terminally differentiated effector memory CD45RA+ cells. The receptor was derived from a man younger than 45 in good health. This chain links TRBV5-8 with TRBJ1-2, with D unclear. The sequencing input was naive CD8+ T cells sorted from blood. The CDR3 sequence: CASSLSLENNYGYTF. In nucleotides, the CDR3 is TGTGCCAGCAGCTTAAGCCTCGAGAATAACTATGGCTACACCTTC.